This TCR beta chain was captured by sequencing in a study of shared clonotypes between healthy human individuals. Original processing methods: Junction-only immunoSEQ sequences carried no quality scores, so filtering differed. Method: immunoSEQ multiplex PCR; TCRdb's copy keeps in-frame clones and lacks some. That table furnishes V, J and clone size, whereas the DNA furnished D and trimming. This table has approximately 2.3 million clones, approximately 95% appearing once. CDR1 and CDR2 from the germline V gene are KGHSH and LQKENI. Between the trimmed V and J ends, which lost 3 bases and 2 bases, there was a span of 10 bases. This CDR3 contains 14 residues.

The specimen sequenced was naive CD4+ T cells from PBMCs. Subset: CD45RA+ positively selected. The receptor's source is a man younger than 35 in good health. Some clones in this sample may be carry-over from other donors' samples. This chain connects TRBV18 to TRBJ2-5; no clear D gene. As DNA, the CDR3 is TGTGCCAGCTCACCTATTTCCGGGCAAGAGACCCAGTACTTC. This gives the protein CASSPISGQETQYF. Together with reference TRBV18 and TRBJ2-5, the CDR3 gives the full variable domain: NAGVMQNPRHLVRRRGQEARLRCSPMKGHSHVYWYRQLPEEGLKFMVYLQKENIIDESGMPKERFSAEFPKEGPSILRIQQVVRGDSAAYFCASSPISGQETQYFGPGTRLLVL.